One sample yielded the 26 T cell receptor beta chains listed below, sequenced in a study of cytomegalovirus exposure and HLA in healthy donors. Libraries were prepared by immunoSEQ multiplex PCR; TCRdb keeps only in-frame clonotypes and omits some of them. The table lists about 120,000 clones, about 87% of them singletons. Source material: PBMCs. All receptors come from a man between 18 and 35 years old in good health and CMV-seronegative.

The rearrangement joins TRBV7-9 to TRBJ2-4; 8 nucleotides line up with TRBD1. After removal of 5 bases from V and 1 base from J, the junction contained 1 base not matched to a gene. The CDR3 covers 14 residues. Germline V lookup: CDR1 SEHNR, CDR2 FQNEAQ (reference sequence). The CDR3 DNA reads as TGTGCCAGCAGCCGACAGGGGGCCAAAAACATTCAGTACTTC. Amino acid sequence: CASSRQGAKNIQYF.

This clone was observed a few times. This chain links TRBV14 with TRBJ1-2; unclear D gene. The ends were cut back, 2 bases at V and 4 bases at J, with 8 bases in the middle. The CDR3 is 13 residues long. Germline V gene lookup returns CDR1 SGHDN and CDR2 FVKESK. DNA for the CDR3: TGTGCCAGCAGCCAACTACAGACCTATGGCTACACCTTC. It encodes CASSQLQTYGYTF.

V and J are TRBV19 and TRBJ2-7; 8 bases match TRBD2. Germline V gives CDR1 LNHDA, CDR2 SQIVND (reference sequence). With 2 bases clipped from V and 4 bases from J, the junction kept 4 bases outside the gene matches. The CDR3 spans 14 residues. The CDR3 nucleotides are TGTGCCAGTAGTATAAGCGGGAGCGGTTACGAGCAGTACTTC. Translated, it gives CASSISGSGYEQYF.

This clone came up a few times. The chain links TRBV4-1 to TRBJ1-5; 8 bases agree with TRBD1. CDR3 size: 15 residues. V lost 1 base and J lost 9; bases outside the gene matches: 8. Germline-derived CDR1 and CDR2 are MGHRA and YSYEKL. The CDR3 DNA reads TGCGCCAGCAGCCAAGTAGACAGGGGCCCAGGGCCCCAGCATTTT. Translating it yields CASSQVDRGPGPQHF.

This chain joins TRBV27 and TRBJ2-7; D possibly corresponds to TRBD1 (6 bases). The CDR3 has 14 amino acids. Trimming took off 3 bases at V and 1 base at J, with 10 bases between the two ends. Germline loops: CDR1 MNHEY, CDR2 SMNVEV (reference sequence). DNA of the CDR3: TGTGCCAGCAGTTTCGTGCAGGGGTCCTACGAGCAGTACTTC. This codes for CASSFVQGSYEQYF.

The chain uses TRBV19 and TRBJ2-1; 9 nucleotides align to TRBD2. This CDR3 has 15 amino acids. Trimming at V came to 4 bases and at J to 6 bases, leaving 7 bases not matched to a gene. Germline CDR1 LNHDA, CDR2 SQIVND (reference sequence). The CDR3 protein is CASSKGGGGGNEQFF. DNA of the CDR3: TGTGCCAGTAGTAAGGGAGGCGGGGGGGGCAATGAGCAGTTCTTC.

The rearrangement links TRBV5-1 to TRBJ2-7; 9 positions agree with TRBD1. V gave up 2 bases and J gave up 4 bases; unmatched junction bases: 7. CDR3 size: 15 residues. The germline CDR1 and CDR2 sequences are SGHRS and YFSETQ. The CDR3 nucleotides read TGCGCCAGCAGCTTAGGGACAGGGTTAGTGTACGAGCAGTACTTC. Its translation is CASSLGTGLVYEQYF.

The genes are TRBV25-1 and TRBJ2-5; 14 bases match TRBD2. Germline V CDR1 and CDR2: MGHDK, SYGVNS. Trimming cost V 5 bases and J 3 bases; bases outside gene matches: 5. The CDR3 loop spans 16 amino acids. DNA for the CDR3: TGTGCCAGCAGTAGGGGACTAGCGGGAGTCAAAGAGACCCAGTACTTC. Its translation: CASSRGLAGVKETQYF.

The CDR3, as DNA: TGCGCCAGCAGCTTTGGCTTCACCTACGAGCAGTACTTC. The encoded protein is CASSFGFTYEQYF. The rearrangement links TRBV5-1 to TRBJ2-7; D is unclear. V shed 2 bases and J shed 2 bases, with 8 bases lying between them. CDR1 SGHRS and CDR2 YFSETQ come from the germline V gene. CDR3 length: 13 residues.

V gene TRBV7-2 combines with J gene TRBJ1-5; perhaps TRBD1 as D (5 bases). The CDR3 contains 15 residues. The germline V gene encodes CDR1 SGHTA and CDR2 FQGNSA. With 0 bases removed from V and 6 bases from J, the gap between germline ends came to 12 bases. CDR3 region: CASSLAGGGSQPQHF. The CDR3, as DNA: TGTGCCAGCAGCTTAGCTGGGGGGGGAAGTCAGCCCCAGCATTTT. Full variable domain (outside the CDR3, taken from reference TRBV7-2 and TRBJ1-5): GAGVSQSPSNKVTEKGKDVELRCDPISGHTALYWYRQSLGQGLEFLIYFQGNSAPDKSGLPSDRFSAERTGGSVSTLTIQRTQQEDSAVYLCASSLAGGGSQPQHFGDGTRLSIL.

The chain combines TRBV5-1 with TRBJ2-1, with TRBD2 matching 10 bases. Germline trimming cut 7 bases from V and 5 bases from J; bases unmatched to any gene: 15. Germline CDR1 and CDR2: SGHRS and YFSETQ. The CDR3 contains 17 residues. The DNA of the CDR3 is TGCGCCAGCGGGGACCCCTCTAGCGGGAGACCTGACAATGAGCAGTTCTTC. Its translation is CASGDPSSGRPDNEQFF.

Worth noting for this clone: The junction does not match germline at one end; this may be a read error. The chain carries TRBV6-1 and TRBJ1-2, with 7 bases matching TRBD1. CDR1 and CDR2 (germline): MNHNS, SASEGT. The CDR3 extends over 12 amino acids. This CDR3 is CASSGQGYGYIF. CDR3 bases: TGTGCCAGCAGTGGACAGGGTTATGGCTACATCTTC.

The chain joins TRBV6-6 to TRBJ1-1, with a possible D match to TRBD1 (5 bases). Germline V CDR1 and CDR2: MNHNY, SVGAGI (reference sequence). The V end was cut by 0 bases, the J end by 6 bases, with 8 bases between. This CDR3 is 13 amino acids long. The CDR3 nucleotides are TGTGCCAGCAGTTACTCTCAAGGGGCTGAAGCTTTCTTT. Translated: CASSYSQGAEAFF.

The chain joins TRBV9 to TRBJ1-2, with D possibly being TRBD1 (6 bases). This CDR3 spans 15 amino acids. The germline gives CDR1 SGDLS, CDR2 YYNGEE. V was clipped by 4 bases and J by 7 bases, with 20 bases between them. The CDR3: CASSPQTYRASGYTF. CDR3 DNA sequence: TGTGCCAGCAGCCCCCAGACTTACAGGGCAAGTGGCTACACCTTC.

The chain employs TRBV19 and TRBJ1-1; D uncertain. Germline V gene lookup returns CDR1 LNHDA and CDR2 SQIVND (reference sequence). V shed 7 bases and J shed 3 bases, with 12 bases lying between them. The CDR3 totals 13 residues. In nucleotides, the CDR3 is TGTGCCAGTACTCTCCTCCAGGACACTGAAGCTTTCTTT. Amino acids: CASTLLQDTEAFF.

There are a few counts of this clone. The rearrangement uses TRBV19 and TRBJ2-7; D is uncertain. Looked up from germline, CDR1 is LNHDA and CDR2 is SQIVND (reference sequence). The CDR3 covers 13 residues. Trimming removed 7 bases from V and 5 bases from J, with 15 bases in between. CDR3 nucleotide sequence: TGTGCCAGTATGGTTCTTGGCAGTCACGAGCAGTACTTC. Amino acids: CASMVLGSHEQYF.

The chain combines TRBV28 with TRBJ2-7, with 7 bases that match TRBD2. CDR1 is MDHEN and CDR2 is SYDVKM in the germline V gene. CDR3 size: 16 residues. V shed 5 bases and J 0 bases; nucleotides not matched to a gene: 10. This CDR3 is CASSLDLADNSYEQYF. CDR3 nucleotide sequence: TGTGCCAGCAGTCTGGACCTAGCGGACAACTCCTACGAGCAGTACTTC.

This chain links TRBV27 with TRBJ1-1; TRBD1 is a possible D gene (6 bases). This CDR3 has 14 residues. Germline V gene sequence: CDR1 MNHEY, CDR2 SMNVEV (reference sequence). V lost 5 bases, J lost 0 bases, and 10 bases lay in between. DNA for the CDR3: TGTGCCAGCAGTCAACAGGGTGTGAACACTGAAGCTTTCTTT. Translating it yields CASSQQGVNTEAFF.

The V call is TRBV27, the J call TRBJ2-7, with a weak D call TRBD1 (5 bases). The V end was cut by 6 bases, the J end by 0 bases, with 15 bases between. There are 15 residues in the CDR3. Germline V gives CDR1 MNHEY, CDR2 SMNVEV (reference sequence). The CDR3 protein is CASSPWGQISYEQYF. Written as DNA, the CDR3 is TGTGCCAGCAGCCCGTGGGGCCAAATCTCCTACGAGCAGTACTTC.

The chain combines TRBV6-5 with TRBJ2-4; weak D call: TRBD1 (5 bases). The CDR3 spans 14 residues. Between the trimmed V and J ends, which lost 2 bases and 1 base, there was a span of 6 bases. Germline lookup yields CDR1 MNHEY and CDR2 SVGAGI. The CDR3 reads CASSYDSAKNIQYF. The CDR3 DNA reads TGTGCCAGCAGTTACGACAGTGCCAAAAACATTCAGTACTTC.

This clone was seen only once. The CDR3 DNA follows: TGCGCCAGCAGCGGGGGGACAGGGAACTACGAGCAGTACTTC. This sequence encodes CASSGGTGNYEQYF. V and J are TRBV5-1 and TRBJ2-7; 9 bases line up with TRBD1. The length of the CDR3 is 14 residues. Germline values: CDR1 SGHRS, CDR2 YFSETQ. The V gene end was trimmed by 4 bases and the J gene end by 3 bases; junction bases not matched to a gene: 5.

This clone was counted between two and nine times. This same CDR3 is encoded by further DNA sequences in the sample. The gene calls are TRBV6-5 and TRBJ2-5; 9 bases agree with TRBD1. The CDR3 extends over 14 amino acids. Germline V gives CDR1 MNHEY, CDR2 SVGAGI. V dropped 6 bases and J dropped 4; count of bases not matched to a gene: 6. The CDR3 sequence is CASRSTGGRETQYF. The CDR3 bases are TGTGCCAGCAGGTCGACAGGGGGGCGAGAGACCCAGTACTTC.

The chain employs TRBV29-1 and TRBJ1-4; 11 bases line up with TRBD1. Trimming took 6 bases from V and 8 from J; bases not matched to a gene: 8. The CDR3 covers 14 residues. Germline V gene sequence: CDR1 SQVTM, CDR2 ANQGSEA. DNA for the CDR3: TGCAGCGTAGTGGGGGACAGGGGGGACGAAAAACTGTTTTTT. Amino acids: CSVVGDRGDEKLFF.

This chain uses TRBV19 with TRBJ2-7; possible D gene TRBD2, 5 bases. V was pared by 5 bases and J by 2 bases, with 16 bases between. In germline, CDR1 is LNHDA, CDR2 SQIVND (reference sequence). The CDR3 is 15 residues long. CDR3 residues: CASSPSAGLTYEQYF. CDR3 coding DNA: TGTGCCAGTAGTCCCTCGGCGGGCCTAACCTACGAGCAGTACTTC.

The chain joins TRBV19 to TRBJ1-4; the D is unclear. The V end lost 4 bases, the J end lost 4 bases, and 13 bases lay between the germline ends. This CDR3 is 15 amino acids long. The germline CDR1 and CDR2 sequences are LNHDA and SQIVND (reference sequence). The CDR3 spells CASSTSNGHNEKLFF. CDR3 in DNA: TGTGCCAGTAGTACCTCGAACGGTCATAATGAAAAACTGTTTTTT.

This chain connects TRBV7-8 to TRBJ2-1; D uncertain. V lost 5 bases, J lost 2 bases, and 7 bases lay in between. Looked up from germline, CDR1 is SGHVS and CDR2 is FQNEAQ. CDR3 length: 13 residues. The CDR3: CASSHRTYNEQFF. In DNA, the CDR3 is TGTGCCAGCAGCCACAGAACCTACAATGAGCAGTTCTTC.